This passage covers 23 T cell receptor beta chains from one sample sequenced in a study of B cell selection in AIRE deficiency (dated by TCRdb to the late 2010s). CD4+CD127+ cells were sorted as the conventional CD4 T cell population. The method was the immunoSEQ multiplex PCR assay. TCRdb's version of the immuneACCESS table is confined to in-frame rearrangements and falls short of the full clone set. An unresolved V gene accounts for under half of the shortfall where checked; the remainder is of unknown origin. The sample includes about 23,000 clones, with about 97% observed a single time. The ten top clones hold approximately 0.15% of the sample. Sequencing was done on a sample of conventional CD4+ T cells sorted from PBMCs. Source of these receptors: a human donor with AIRE deficiency.

The rearrangement joins TRBV5-1 to TRBJ2-3, with D unclear. Trimming removed 0 bases from V and 0 bases from J, with 5 bases in between. CDR3 size: 14 residues. In germline, CDR1 is SGHRS, CDR2 YFSETQ. The CDR3 DNA is TGCGCCAGCAGCTTGGCAGCGAGCACAGATACGCAGTATTTT. This translates into CASSLAASTDTQYF. Drawing the rest from reference TRBV5-1 and TRBJ2-3, the complete variable domain is KAGVTQTPRYLIKTRGQQVTLSCSPISGHRSVSWYQQTPGQGLQFLFEYFSETQRNKGNFPGRFSGRQFSNSRSEMNVSTLELGDSALYLCASSLAASTDTQYFGPGTRLTVL.

The count of this clone is one. The chain couples TRBV10-2 to TRBJ1-6; D may be TRBD1 (6 bases). CDR3 length: 13 amino acids. V was clipped by 7 bases and J by 6 bases, with 10 bases between them. Germline values: CDR1 WSHSY, CDR2 SAAADI. The DNA of the CDR3 is TGCGCCAGCACGGGAGGGGGTAATTCACCCCTCCACTTT. Translating it yields CASTGGGNSPLHF.

The rearrangement joins TRBV11-1 to TRBJ2-3; D uncertain. The germline V and J ends were trimmed by 5 bases and 2 bases, with 2 bases remaining between them. The CDR3 has 11 residues. CDR1 is SGHAT and CDR2 is FQDESV in the germline V gene (reference sequence). CDR3 bases: TGTGCCAGCAGCGTCACAGATACGCAGTATTTT. Its protein is CASSVTDTQYF.

This chain joins TRBV2 and TRBJ2-1, with 9 nucleotides matching TRBD1. Germline CDR1 is SNHLY and CDR2 is FYNNEI. CDR3 length equals 13 residues. V shed 5 bases, J shed 9 bases, and the junction held 5 bases outside the gene matches. The CDR3 DNA sequence: TGTGCCAGCAGTCAACAGGGGGCGGGTGAGCAGTTCTTC. It specifies CASSQQGAGEQFF.

The chain links TRBV6-6 to TRBJ1-1; TRBD1 matches at 7 bases. CDR1 and CDR2 from the germline V gene are MNHNY and SVGAGI (reference sequence). The CDR3 is 15 amino acids. The J segment lost 3 bases and the V segment lost 1 base, leaving 5 bases of the junction unmatched. The DNA for the CDR3 is TGTGCCAGCAGTTACTTCGACAGGGTACACACTGAAGCTTTCTTT. Its translation: CASSYFDRVHTEAFF.

The chain recombines TRBV4-3 with TRBJ2-1, with TRBD2 matching over 15 bases. CDR3 length: 22 amino acids. Germline CDR1 reads LGHNA; CDR2 reads YSLEER. V was pared by 0 bases and J by 7 bases, with 19 bases of the junction left unmatched. The CDR3 loop reads CASSQEVTGLAGGRISWNEQFF. DNA of the CDR3: TGCGCCAGCAGCCAAGAGGTTACAGGACTAGCGGGAGGGCGTATATCGTGGAATGAGCAGTTCTTC.

The gene calls are TRBV18 and TRBJ1-3, with D perhaps matching TRBD1 (5 bases). V gave up 2 bases and J gave up 0 bases, with 14 bases separating them. Germline CDR1 and CDR2: KGHSH and LQKENI. CDR3 size: 17 residues. As DNA, the CDR3 is TGTGCCAGCTCACCAAGTAATGTCAGGGCCTCTGGAAACACCATATATTTT. Amino acid sequence: CASSPSNVRASGNTIYF. The full variable domain, rest sourced from reference TRBV18 and TRBJ1-3, is NAGVMQNPRHLVRRRGQEARLRCSPMKGHSHVYWYRQLPEEGLKFMVYLQKENIIDESGMPKERFSAEFPKEGPSILRIQQVVRGDSAAYFCASSPSNVRASGNTIYFGEGSWLTVV.

This chain connects TRBV9 to TRBJ1-6, with TRBD1 matching over 8 bases. Trimming took 3 bases from V and 5 from J; bases not matched to a gene: 1. The germline V gene has CDR1 SGDLS and CDR2 YYNGEE. The CDR3 is 14 residues long. DNA for the CDR3: TGTGCCAGCAGCGCGGGACAGGATAATTCACCCCTCCACTTT. It specifies CASSAGQDNSPLHF.

V is TRBV29-1 and J is TRBJ2-3, with a weak D call TRBD1 (6 bases). Trimming pared 1 base from V and 5 bases from J, leaving 16 bases between. Germline V gene sequence: CDR1 SQVTM, CDR2 ANQGSEA. This CDR3 region has 15 residues. The CDR3 DNA reads as TGCAGCGTTGAAGGGGTCAGGGGTGCGGGAGATACGCAGTATTTT. Translation: CSVEGVRGAGDTQYF.

V usage is TRBV5-1 and J usage is TRBJ1-5; 12 bases map to TRBD1. Germline CDR1 is SGHRS and CDR2 is YFSETQ. Unmatched junction bases numbered 3, after V lost 3 bases and J lost 5 bases. CDR3 length: 15 amino acids. CDR3 in amino acids: CASSSGTGGDQPQHF. The CDR3 DNA sequence: TGCGCCAGCAGCTCCGGGACAGGGGGCGATCAGCCCCAGCATTTT.

The chain links TRBV4-3 to TRBJ1-5; D is perhaps TRBD1 (6 bases). Germline V gene lookup returns CDR1 LGHNA and CDR2 YSLEER. The CDR3 runs to 16 residues. V lost 0 bases, J lost 4 bases, and 13 bases lay in between. CDR3 sequence (DNA): TGCGCCAGCAGCCAAGACGGAACAGGGCGGAATCAGCCCCAGCATTTT. Its translation: CASSQDGTGRNQPQHF.

The chain links TRBV7-2 to TRBJ2-6, with D perhaps TRBD1 (6 bases). Germline CDR1 reads SGHTA; CDR2 reads FQGNSA. Trimming took 0 bases from V and 0 from J, leaving 9 bases between them. The CDR3 is 17 amino acids. The CDR3 is CASSLALRGSGANVLTF. Written as DNA, the CDR3 is TGTGCCAGCAGCTTAGCACTCAGGGGCTCTGGGGCCAACGTCCTGACTTTC.

The chain recombines TRBV6-5 with TRBJ1-2; D uncertain. The V end lost 5 bases, the J end lost 8 bases, and 12 bases lay between the germline ends. Germline V lookup: CDR1 MNHEY, CDR2 SVGAGI. There are 12 residues in the CDR3. The CDR3 DNA sequence: TGTGCCAGCAGTAGGTCCTCCGGGGGCTACACCTTC. The encoded protein is CASSRSSGGYTF.

This chain joins TRBV15 and TRBJ2-7; D call uncertain. The CDR3 is 13 amino acids. The germline CDR1 and CDR2 sequences are LNHNV and YYDKDF (reference sequence). V lost 1 base to trimming and J lost 1 base, with 5 bases between them. The CDR3 coding sequence is TGTGCCACCAGCAGAGCGGAGTCCTACGAGCAGTACTTC. Residues: CATSRAESYEQYF.

The rearrangement links TRBV7-9 to TRBJ2-5, with D tentatively TRBD1 (5 bases). CDR1 and CDR2 (germline): SEHNR, FQNEAQ (reference sequence). This CDR3 region has 16 residues. Deletions cut 7 bases from V and 5 bases from J, with 23 bases between. Here the CDR3 reads CASNLSPPRGWETQYF. The DNA for the CDR3 is TGTGCCAGCAACCTATCGCCGCCTAGGGGTTGGGAGACCCAGTACTTC.

V usage is TRBV29-1 and J usage is TRBJ2-1, with 10 bases identical to TRBD2. CDR1 is SQVTM, CDR2 ANQGSEA, per germline. This CDR3 is 15 amino acids long. With V trimmed by 8 bases and J by 0 bases, 7 bases remained unmatched. The CDR3 DNA is TGCAGCTTCCACCCTAGCGGGAGCTCCTACAATGAGCAGTTCTTC. It is translated as CSFHPSGSSYNEQFF.

The V and J genes are TRBV27 and TRBJ2-6, with TRBD1 matching over 10 bases. The CDR3 spans 17 residues. Germline lookup yields CDR1 MNHEY and CDR2 SMNVEV (reference sequence). V lost 3 bases and J lost 4; bases outside the gene matches: 6. The CDR3: CASSFGGQGYGANVLTF. CDR3 bases: TGTGCCAGCAGTTTCGGGGGACAGGGGTACGGGGCCAACGTCCTGACTTTC.

The chain links TRBV28 to TRBJ2-3, with TRBD1 identical over 10 bases. Germline-derived CDR1 and CDR2 are MDHEN and SYDVKM. With V trimmed by 1 base and J by 6 bases, 4 bases remained unmatched. CDR3 length equals 15 residues. CDR3 DNA: TGTGCCAGCAGTTTATCTCCGGGACAGGGGGATACGCAGTATTTT. Its protein is CASSLSPGQGDTQYF.

Written as DNA, the CDR3 is TGTGCCAGCAGTGGATCCGGGACAGGGTTGAATGAGCAGTTCTTC. Amino acids: CASSGSGTGLNEQFF. This chain joins TRBV6-5 and TRBJ2-1, with TRBD1 matching over 9 bases. Unmatched junction bases numbered 9, after V lost 5 bases and J lost 7 bases. The germline V gene has CDR1 MNHEY and CDR2 SVGAGI. This CDR3 has 15 amino acids.

This rearrangement joins TRBV28 to TRBJ2-2; perhaps TRBD2 as D (5 bases). There are 16 residues in the CDR3. The V gene lost 6 bases and the J gene lost 0 bases, with 14 bases spanning the gap. In germline, CDR1 is MDHEN, CDR2 SYDVKM. The CDR3 nucleotides read TGTGCCAGCAGGACCGGGAAGCTTACGAACACCGGGGAGCTGTTTTTT. It codes for CASRTGKLTNTGELFF.

This clone was seen more than once but under ten times. The gene calls are TRBV28 and TRBJ1-5, with a possible D match to TRBD1 (6 bases). Per germline, CDR1 MDHEN and CDR2 SYDVKM. The CDR3 length is 15 residues. The V gene lost 4 bases and the J gene lost 2 bases, with 12 bases spanning the gap. The CDR3 DNA is TGTGCCAGCAGTTGGGGGGCGGAAGGCAATCAGCCCCAGCATTTT. It codes for CASSWGAEGNQPQHF.

The chain combines TRBV27 with TRBJ2-7, with TRBD2 matching 8 bases. CDR1 MNHEY and CDR2 SMNVEV come from the germline V gene (reference sequence). The CDR3 runs to 17 residues. J lost 7 bases, V lost 8 bases, and 22 bases had no gene match. As DNA, the CDR3 is TGTGCCAGCCGGAGGACTTGGGCGGGAGGCTTAAGTGGGGAGCAGTACTTC. Translating it yields CASRRTWAGGLSGEQYF.

The chain links TRBV5-1 to TRBJ2-4; the D is unclear. V lost 0 bases and J 7 bases, leaving 17 bases between the germline ends. This CDR3 has 16 residues. The germline CDR1 and CDR2 sequences are SGHRS and YFSETQ. This CDR3 is CASSLAAAPGGNIQYF. CDR3 sequence (DNA): TGCGCCAGCAGCTTGGCGGCCGCCCCGGGCGGTAACATTCAGTACTTC.